These T cell receptor beta chains were read from a single sample in a study of T cell responses to AZD1222 COVID-19 vaccine. Assay used: immunoSEQ multiplex PCR; TCRdb lists only in-frame clones, some missing. The table has about 79,000 clones, around 81% seen once. Sequenced material: peripheral blood, taken on day 0 of AZD1222 vaccination. Receptors were obtained from an adult in good health. Each CDR3 is given with its conserved first and last residue. The D gene is left open where the match is weak. A clone size is listed for some rows: how often the clone was seen (once, few, many), or a class if it is expanded.

V	size	length	D	J	CDR3	DNA
TRBV6-1	few	15	NA	TRBJ2-7	CASSEGRRGGYEQYF	TGTGCCAGCAGTGAGGGTCGGCGGGGAGGCTACGAGCAGTACTTC
TRBV28	NA	15	TRBD1	TRBJ1-1	CASSLGSGGIPEAFF	TGTGCCAGCAGTTTAGGCTCAGGGGGCATCCCTGAAGCTTTCTTT
TRBV19	NA	15	TRBD1	TRBJ1-2	CASRIQGTTNYGYTF	TGTGCCAGTAGGATACAGGGGACCACTAACTATGGCTACACCTTC
TRBV6-5	NA	15	NA	TRBJ1-2	CASTPNPGLQYVRTF	TGTGCCAGCACCCCCAATCCCGGACTTCAGTATGTGCGGACCTTC
TRBV7-9	NA	15	NA	TRBJ1-1	CASSLNSQEGTEAFF	TGTGCCAGCAGCTTAAATAGCCAAGAAGGGACTGAAGCTTTCTTT
TRBV29-1	few	13	NA	TRBJ1-1	CSVEAQGGTEAFF	TGCAGCGTTGAAGCACAGGGAGGGACTGAAGCTTTCTTT
TRBV5-1	NA	16	NA	TRBJ1-1	CASSLEQVSQGSQAFF	TGCGCCAGCAGCTTGGAGCAGGTTAGTCAGGGCAGCCAAGCTTTCTTT
TRBV3-1/TRBV3-2	many	15	NA	TRBJ2-5	CASSQYGPIQETQYF	TGTGCCAGCAGCCAATACGGGCCCATCCAAGAGACCCAGTACTTC
TRBV27	NA	13	NA	TRBJ1-6	CASSYRTNSPLHF	TGTGCCAGCAGTTACCGGACCAATTCACCCCTCCACTTT
TRBV11-2	NA	13	NA	TRBJ2-4	CASSLGAKNIQYF	TGTGCCAGCAGCTTGGGAGCCAAAAACATTCAGTACTTC
TRBV25-1	NA	14	TRBD1	TRBJ2-5	CASGAGGAGETQYF	TGTGCCAGCGGCGCAGGGGGCGCGGGAGAGACCCAGTACTTC
TRBV2	NA	15	NA	TRBJ1-1	CASSPRGVRGTEAFF	TGTGCCAGCAGCCCTAGGGGGGTGCGAGGCACTGAAGCTTTCTTT
TRBV5-1	NA	15	NA	TRBJ2-7	CASSLEGRGGVEQYF	TGCGCCAGCAGCTTGGAGGGCAGGGGCGGAGTCGAGCAGTACTTC
TRBV7-2	NA	15	NA	TRBJ2-7	CASSLVGEGAYEQYF	TGTGCCAGCAGCTTAGTCGGGGAGGGGGCCTACGAGCAGTACTTC
TRBV5-1	NA	15	TRBD1	TRBJ1-1	CASSTPGQGKTEAFF	TGCGCCAGCAGCACTCCGGGACAGGGGAAGACTGAAGCTTTCTTT
TRBV3-1/TRBV3-2	NA	16	TRBD1	TRBJ1-1	CASSLGTGGGNTEAFF	TGTGCCAGCAGCCTCGGGACAGGGGGCGGGAACACTGAAGCTTTCTTT
TRBV19	NA	13	NA	TRBJ1-4	CASSIGDGEKLFF	TGTGCCAGTAGTATCGGAGACGGTGAAAAACTGTTTTTT
TRBV28	NA	12	NA	TRBJ1-1	CASRPRVTEAFF	TGTGCCAGCAGGCCCAGGGTCACTGAAGCTTTCTTT
TRBV4-2	NA	17	TRBD2	TRBJ2-3	CASSQALTSGAADTQYF	TGTGCCAGCAGCCAAGCCTTGACTAGCGGGGCCGCAGATACGCAGTATTTT
TRBV30	NA	12	NA	TRBJ1-2	CAWSVQRAGYTF	TGTGCCTGGAGTGTACAGCGAGCTGGCTACACCTTC
TRBV2	NA	15	TRBD2	TRBJ2-5	CASSETGLYQETQYF	TGTGCCAGCAGTGAAACGGGACTATACCAAGAGACCCAGTACTTC
TRBV18	NA	13	NA	TRBJ2-5	CASSPSGKETQYF	TGTGCCAGCTCACCGAGCGGAAAAGAGACCCAGTACTTC
TRBV10-3	few	13	NA	TRBJ2-3	CAISEWSTDTQYF	TGTGCCATCAGTGAATGGAGTACAGATACGCAGTATTTT
TRBV5-6	NA	17	TRBD2	TRBJ2-1	CASSLEASGRIDNEQFF	TGTGCCAGCAGCTTGGAAGCTAGCGGGAGGATCGACAATGAGCAGTTCTTC
TRBV20-1	NA	18	TRBD2	TRBJ2-3	CSASAGLAGGASTDTQYF	TGCAGTGCTAGTGCCGGACTAGCGGGGGGCGCTAGCACAGATACGCAGTATTTT
TRBV11-2	NA	15	TRBD1	TRBJ2-7	CASTPRAQGAHEQYF	TGTGCCAGCACCCCCCGGGCACAGGGGGCCCACGAGCAGTACTTC
TRBV5-6	few	15	NA	TRBJ1-3	CASSSDSSSGNTIYF	TGTGCCAGCAGCTCAGACAGCTCCTCTGGAAACACCATATATTTT
TRBV5-4	NA	15	NA	TRBJ1-1	CASSLVQGKMAEAFF	TGTGCCAGCAGCCTCGTTCAGGGGAAGATGGCTGAAGCTTTCTTT
TRBV6-2/TRBV6-3	once	15	TRBD2	TRBJ2-7	CASSYSVDSGDEQYF	TGTGCCAGCAGTTACTCGGTCGACAGCGGGGACGAGCAGTACTTC
TRBV19	NA	15	NA	TRBJ1-5	CASKVGTARNQPQHF	TGTGCCAGTAAAGTGGGCACGGCACGCAATCAGCCCCAGCATTTT
TRBV29-1	NA	12	TRBD1	TRBJ1-2	CSVWDRKHGYTF	TGCAGCGTCTGGGACAGGAAACATGGCTACACCTTC
TRBV5-6	NA	14	TRBD1	TRBJ1-4	CASTKQGIREKLFF	TGTGCCAGCACCAAACAGGGGATACGGGAAAAACTGTTTTTT
TRBV5-4	NA	16	TRBD2	TRBJ2-7	CASSLATSGSGNEQYF	TGTGCCAGCAGCTTGGCGACTAGCGGGAGCGGCAACGAGCAGTACTTC
TRBV6-1	once	15	NA	TRBJ1-1	CASSDLGHQFTEAFF	TGTGCCAGCAGTGATCTGGGACACCAGTTCACTGAAGCTTTCTTT
TRBV5-6	NA	14	NA	TRBJ1-1	CASSLPNMNTEAFF	TGTGCCAGCAGCTTGCCAAACATGAACACTGAAGCTTTCTTT
TRBV19	NA	12	NA	TRBJ2-1	CASSGGGNEQFF	TGTGCCAGTAGTGGAGGGGGTAATGAGCAGTTCTTC
TRBV19	NA	14	NA	TRBJ1-1	CASSSGQTNTEAFF	TGTGCCAGTAGTAGTGGACAGACGAACACTGAAGCTTTCTTT
TRBV12-3/TRBV12-4	NA	11	NA	TRBJ2-4	CASSLSNIQYF	TGTGCCAGCAGTTTATCAAACATTCAGTACTTC
TRBV13	few	16	NA	TRBJ2-3	CASMANGRGMTDTQYF	TGTGCCAGCATGGCCAACGGGCGAGGAATGACAGATACGCAGTATTTT
TRBV4-1	few	16	NA	TRBJ2-1	CASSQEGHRAGNEQFF	TGCGCCAGCAGCCAAGAAGGGCATCGGGCGGGCAATGAGCAGTTCTTC
TRBV28	NA	13	NA	TRBJ1-5	CASSPPMVQPQHF	TGTGCCAGCAGCCCCCCGATGGTCCAGCCCCAGCATTTT